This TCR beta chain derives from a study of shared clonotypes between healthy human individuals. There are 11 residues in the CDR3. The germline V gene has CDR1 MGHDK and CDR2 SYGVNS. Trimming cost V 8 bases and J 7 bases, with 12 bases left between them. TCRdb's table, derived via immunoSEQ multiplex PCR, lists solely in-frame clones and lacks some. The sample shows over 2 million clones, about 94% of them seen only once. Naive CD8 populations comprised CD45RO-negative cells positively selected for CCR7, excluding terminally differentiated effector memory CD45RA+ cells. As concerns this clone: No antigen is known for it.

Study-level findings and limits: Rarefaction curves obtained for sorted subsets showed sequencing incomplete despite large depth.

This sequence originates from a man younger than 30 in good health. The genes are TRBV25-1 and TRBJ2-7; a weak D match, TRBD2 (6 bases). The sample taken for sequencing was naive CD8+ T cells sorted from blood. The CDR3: CASGEGREQYF. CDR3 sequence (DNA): TGTGCCAGCGGAGAGGGGAGGGAGCAGTACTTC.